This TCR beta chain stems from a study of Ad26.COV2.S vaccination and SARS-CoV-2 variants. For the study at large: The donor was enrolled in the Ad26.COV2.S arm of the COV1001 trial.

This clone has a handful of counts. The same CDR3 also results from other DNA sequences found in this sample. Sequencing used immunoSEQ multiplex PCR; TCRdb keeps in-frame clones, though not all of them. The sample shows about 440,000 clones, 90% of them seen only once. The CDR3 is made up of 14 amino acids. J gave up 5 bases and V 4 bases, and 6 bases lay outside the gene matches. The germline V gene has CDR1 ENHRY and CDR2 SYGVKD. Treatment meaning: 15 to 20 received Ad26.COV2.S at low or high dose, single or two shots; 5 received placebo; per-sample allocation not given. Day 63 following the first vaccine or placebo injection was when the samples were taken.

This TCR was sampled from a person aged 18-60 years who received the Ad26.COV2.S COVID-19 vaccine or a placebo. Sequenced material: peripheral blood, taken in a trial of Ad26.COV2.S vaccine versus placebo. V and J are TRBV10-3 and TRBJ2-5; 8 nucleotides match TRBD2. In nucleotides, the CDR3 is TGTGCCATCAGTGCCACTAGCGGTGGGGAGACCCAGTACTTC. Translation: CAISATSGGETQYF.